This section outlines one T cell receptor (beta chain) sequence together with its context. The V gene's germline CDR1 is ENHRY and CDR2 SYGVKD. V gave up 8 bases and J gave up 4 bases; unmatched junction bases: 4. This CDR3 has 13 residues. This specimen belongs to a study of T-cell reconstitution after alpha-beta-depleted transplantation in children. The TCRbeta library incorporated unique molecular identifiers. TCRdb re-called the PCR reads with MiXCR, one entry per CDR3 protein. The repertoire holds about 270,000 distinct CDR3 sequences, 9.9% seen once, with around a tenth in the top ten. The chain uses TRBV10-3 and TRBJ2-5; 10 positions match TRBD2. The sequence derives from a human donor who donated a stem cell graft to a child with SCID. Specimen: PBMCs from the stem cell graft donor, collected from the stem cell graft. CDR3 amino acids: CAIGVAGGETQYF. CDR3 coding DNA: TGTGCCATCGGGGTAGCGGGGGGAGAGACCCAGTACTTC.